Below are 12 T cell receptor beta chains sequenced from a single sample in a study of blood T cell repertoires in COVID-19. Method: immunoSEQ multiplex PCR; TCRdb's copy keeps in-frame clones and lacks some. The top ten clones hold just under 1% of a sample with roughly 250,000 clones, roughly 84% of them seen once. Sequencing was done on a sample of peripheral blood. The origin of the receptors is a man in his forties with acute or convalescent COVID-19.

This rearrangement joins TRBV5-1 to TRBJ1-6; D may be TRBD1 (5 bases). CDR1 and CDR2 (germline): SGHRS, YFSETQ. CDR3 length: 15 amino acids. Deletions cut 4 bases from V and 8 bases from J, with 16 bases between. DNA of the CDR3: TGCGCCAGCAGCGGGGGACTCGCGGTAGATTCACCCCTCCACTTT. The encoded protein is CASSGGLAVDSPLHF.

The V call is TRBV18, the J call TRBJ2-2, with D possibly matching TRBD2 (5 bases). The CDR3 loop spans 15 amino acids. The germline V gene has CDR1 KGHSH and CDR2 LQKENI. The V end was cut by 3 bases, the J end by 6 bases, with 14 bases between. DNA of the CDR3: TGTGCCAGCTCACCCCCTAGCCGGAGTCCCGGGGAGCTGTTTTTT. It is translated as CASSPPSRSPGELFF.

The chain combines TRBV6-2 or TRBV6-3 with TRBJ2-7, with D tentatively TRBD1 (5 bases). V was shortened by 0 bases and J by 11 bases, with 11 bases between the two germline ends. CDR1 and CDR2 from the germline V gene are MNHEY and SVGEGT. This CDR3 comprises 12 residues. CDR3 coding DNA: TGTGCCAGCAGTTACTCGTGGGGCAGGGAGTACTTC. This translates into CASSYSWGREYF.

V gene TRBV3-1 (or the pseudogene TRBV3-2) combines with J gene TRBJ2-1; a weak D match, TRBD1 (6 bases). Between the trimmed V and J ends, which lost 4 bases and 12 bases, there was a span of 13 bases. In germline, CDR1 is LGHDT, CDR2 YNNKEL (reference sequence). The CDR3 spans 12 residues. The CDR3 DNA reads as TGTGCCAGCAGCCCGGACAGCCTGAGGCAGTTCTTC. Translating gives CASSPDSLRQFF.

This chain connects TRBV15 to TRBJ2-1; TRBD2 matches 8 bases. CDR3 size: 16 residues. CDR1 and CDR2 from the germline V gene are LNHNV and YYDKDF (reference sequence). With V trimmed by 1 base and J by 6 bases, 8 bases remained unmatched. Here the CDR3 reads CATSRGPAGGPNEQFF. The DNA for the CDR3 is TGTGCCACCAGCAGAGGTCCGGCGGGGGGACCCAATGAGCAGTTCTTC.

The rearrangement links TRBV18 to TRBJ1-1, with D maybe TRBD1 (5 bases). This CDR3 contains 13 residues. Trimming shortened V by 6 bases and J by 2 bases, and 10 bases separated the two germline ends. Germline-derived CDR1 and CDR2 are KGHSH and LQKENI. The CDR3 bases are TGTGCCAGCTCCCATGACAGAAACACTGAAGCTTTCTTT. It encodes CASSHDRNTEAFF.

With respect to this clone: An end of the junction does not agree with germline; a read error may underlie this. The chain has TRBV24-1 and TRBJ2-3; D unclear. The CDR3 consists of 15 residues. Germline values: CDR1 KGHDR, CDR2 SFDVKD. Here the CDR3 reads CATSRPTVGTDTQYF. The CDR3 nucleotides are TGTGCCACCAGTCGTCCGACGGTGGGCACTGATACGCAGTATTTT.

Only a few counts were recorded for this clone. The V call is TRBV7-8, the J call TRBJ1-4; 10 bases match TRBD1. The CDR3 sequence is 15 residues long. Per the germline V gene, CDR1 is SGHVS and CDR2 is FQNEAQ. V dropped 5 bases and J dropped 7; count of bases not matched to a gene: 7. The CDR3 nucleotides are TGTGCCAGCAGCGACTGGGACAGGGGAGTTGAAAAACTGTTTTTT. Protein product: CASSDWDRGVEKLFF.

This sequence joins TRBV7-2 and TRBJ2-1, with D possibly TRBD1 on 5 matching bases. This CDR3 is built from 14 residues. CDR1 and CDR2 from the germline V gene are SGHTA and FQGNSA. V lost 5 bases to trimming and J lost 9 bases, with 17 bases between them. CDR3 protein: CASSQYPGYGEQFF. The CDR3 DNA is TGTGCCAGCAGCCAATACCCAGGGTACGGTGAGCAGTTCTTC.

The chain joins TRBV6-5 to TRBJ1-2; 11 bases map to TRBD1. The germline gives CDR1 MNHEY, CDR2 SVGAGI. The V and J ends lost 5 bases and 5 bases, in that order; junction bases with no gene match: 7. The CDR3 extends over 15 amino acids. The CDR3: CASSRGGQGAYGYTF. The CDR3 region has the DNA TGTGCCAGCAGTCGCGGAGGACAGGGGGCGTATGGCTACACCTTC.

This chain links TRBV7-6 with TRBJ1-4, with D uncertain. The CDR3 length is 14 residues. From germline, CDR1 is SGHVS and CDR2 FNYEAQ. The V end lost 0 bases, the J end lost 6 bases, and 8 bases lay between the germline ends. DNA of the CDR3: TGTGCCAGCAGCTTAGCTCCGAGGGATGAAAAACTGTTTTTT. Protein product: CASSLAPRDEKLFF.

This chain uses TRBV27 with TRBJ2-1; the D gene is possibly TRBD2 (5 bases). The CDR3 extends over 13 amino acids. The V end was cut by 4 bases, the J end by 9 bases, with 13 bases between. The germline gives CDR1 MNHEY, CDR2 SMNVEV (reference sequence). The CDR3 coding sequence is TGTGCCAGCAGTTACGAGGGAATCAGTGAGCAGTTCTTC. Its translation: CASSYEGISEQFF.